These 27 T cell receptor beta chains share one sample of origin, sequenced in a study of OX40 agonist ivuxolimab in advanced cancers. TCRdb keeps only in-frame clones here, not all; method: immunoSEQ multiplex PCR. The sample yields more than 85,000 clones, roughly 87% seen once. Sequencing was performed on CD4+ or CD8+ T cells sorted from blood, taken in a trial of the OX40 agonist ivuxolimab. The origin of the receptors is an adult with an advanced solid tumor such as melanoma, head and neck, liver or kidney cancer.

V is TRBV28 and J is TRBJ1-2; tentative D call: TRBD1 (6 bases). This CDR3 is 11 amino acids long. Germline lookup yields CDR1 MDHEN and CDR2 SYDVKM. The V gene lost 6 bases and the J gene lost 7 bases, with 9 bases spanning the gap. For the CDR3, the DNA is TGTGCCAGCAGACCGGACAGTGGCTACACCTTC. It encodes CASRPDSGYTF.

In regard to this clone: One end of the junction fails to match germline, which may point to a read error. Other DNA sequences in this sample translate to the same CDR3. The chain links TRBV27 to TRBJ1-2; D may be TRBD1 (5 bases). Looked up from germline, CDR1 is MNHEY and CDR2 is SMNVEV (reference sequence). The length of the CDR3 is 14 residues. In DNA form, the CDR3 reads TGCGCCAGCAGTTCGCCAGGGCACGACTATGGCTACACCTTC. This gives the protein CASSSPGHDYGYTF.

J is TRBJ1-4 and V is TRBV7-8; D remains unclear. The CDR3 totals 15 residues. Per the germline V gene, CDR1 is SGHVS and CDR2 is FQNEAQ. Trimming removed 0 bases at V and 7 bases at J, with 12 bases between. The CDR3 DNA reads TGTGCCAGCAGCTTAGCTGAGCCCACCGGTGAAAAACTGTTTTTT. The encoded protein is CASSLAEPTGEKLFF.

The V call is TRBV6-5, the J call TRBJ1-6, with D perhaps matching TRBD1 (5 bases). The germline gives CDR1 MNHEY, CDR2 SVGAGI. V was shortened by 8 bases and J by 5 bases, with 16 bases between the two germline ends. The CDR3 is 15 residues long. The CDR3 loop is CASAPGSRNNSPLHF. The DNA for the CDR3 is TGTGCCAGCGCCCCAGGGAGTAGGAATAATTCACCCCTCCACTTT.

As DNA, the CDR3 is TGTGCCAGCAGCTCCCCCGGCCCGCCGGTATCACAGTATAGGTACATTCAGTACTTC. As protein: CASSSPGPPVSQYRYIQYF. This chain uses TRBV11-2 with TRBJ2-4; D call uncertain. Per the germline V gene, CDR1 is SGHAT and CDR2 is FQNNGV. The CDR3 is made up of 19 amino acids. V lost 4 bases to trimming and J lost 8 bases, with 30 bases between them.

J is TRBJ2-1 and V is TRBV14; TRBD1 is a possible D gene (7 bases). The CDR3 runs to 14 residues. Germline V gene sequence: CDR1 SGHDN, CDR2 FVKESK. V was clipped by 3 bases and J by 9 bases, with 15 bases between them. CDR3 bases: TGTGCCAGCAGCCATGGACAGGTCGGGGGTGAGCAGTTCTTC. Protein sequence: CASSHGQVGGEQFF.

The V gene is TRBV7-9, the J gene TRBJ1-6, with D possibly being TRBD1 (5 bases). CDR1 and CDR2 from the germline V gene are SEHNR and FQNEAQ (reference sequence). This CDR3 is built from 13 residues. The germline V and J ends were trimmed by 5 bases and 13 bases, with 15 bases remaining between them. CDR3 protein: CASSQGVGRPLHF. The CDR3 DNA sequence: TGTGCCAGCAGCCAGGGAGTTGGCAGGCCCCTCCACTTT.

CDR3 DNA: TGTGCCAGCAGTGAAAGTGGTGGGTCCAATCAGCCCCAGCATTTT. It yields the protein CASSESGGSNQPQHF. The rearrangement links TRBV6-1 to TRBJ1-5; D is ambiguous. V was trimmed by 2 bases and J by 3 bases, leaving 11 bases between them. Germline V gene sequence: CDR1 MNHNS, CDR2 SASEGT. This CDR3 has 15 residues.

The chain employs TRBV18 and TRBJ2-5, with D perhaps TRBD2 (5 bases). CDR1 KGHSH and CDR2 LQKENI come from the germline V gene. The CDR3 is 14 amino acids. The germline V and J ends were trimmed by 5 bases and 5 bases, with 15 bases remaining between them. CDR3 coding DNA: TGTGCCAGCTCAACGGAGACCGGCGGGGAGACCCAGTACTTC. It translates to CASSTETGGETQYF.

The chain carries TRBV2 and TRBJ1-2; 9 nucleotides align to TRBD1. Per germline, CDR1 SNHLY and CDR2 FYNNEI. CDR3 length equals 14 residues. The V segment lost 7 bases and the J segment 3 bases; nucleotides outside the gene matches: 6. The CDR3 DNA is TGTGCCAGCACTCGGACAGGGGTGGACTATGGCTACACCTTC. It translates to CASTRTGVDYGYTF.

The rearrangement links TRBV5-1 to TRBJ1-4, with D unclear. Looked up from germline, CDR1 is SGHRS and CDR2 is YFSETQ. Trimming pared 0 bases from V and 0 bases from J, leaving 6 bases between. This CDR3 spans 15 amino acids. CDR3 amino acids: CASSLGTATNEKLFF. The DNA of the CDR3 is TGCGCCAGCAGCTTGGGTACAGCAACTAATGAAAAACTGTTTTTT.

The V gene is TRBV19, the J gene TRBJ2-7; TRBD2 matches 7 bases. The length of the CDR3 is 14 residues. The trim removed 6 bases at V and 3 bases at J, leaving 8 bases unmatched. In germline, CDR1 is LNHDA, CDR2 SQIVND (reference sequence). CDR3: CASSKGRGSYEQYF. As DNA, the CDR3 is TGTGCCAGTAGCAAAGGGCGGGGGAGCTACGAGCAGTACTTC.

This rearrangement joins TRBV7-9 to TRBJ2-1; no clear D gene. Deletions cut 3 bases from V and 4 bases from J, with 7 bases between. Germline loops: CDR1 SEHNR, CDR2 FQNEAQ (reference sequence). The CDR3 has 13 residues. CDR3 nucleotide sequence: TGTGCCAGCAGCTTGACATTTTACAATGAGCAGTTCTTC. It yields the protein CASSLTFYNEQFF.

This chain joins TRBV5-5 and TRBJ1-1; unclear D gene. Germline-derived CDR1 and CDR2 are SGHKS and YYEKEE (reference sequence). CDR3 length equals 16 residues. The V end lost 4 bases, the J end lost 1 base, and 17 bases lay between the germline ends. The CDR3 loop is CASSTDPAGRNTEAFF. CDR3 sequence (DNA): TGTGCCAGCAGCACCGACCCTGCTGGGAGGAACACTGAAGCTTTCTTT.

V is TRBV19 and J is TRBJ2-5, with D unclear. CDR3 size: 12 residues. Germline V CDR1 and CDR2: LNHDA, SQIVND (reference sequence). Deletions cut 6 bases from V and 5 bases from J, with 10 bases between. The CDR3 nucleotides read TGTGCCAGTAGCACAGTTGAGGAGACCCAGTACTTC. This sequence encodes CASSTVEETQYF.

The CDR3 loop is CASSARLAGQYNEQFF. CDR3 nucleotides: TGTGCCAGCAGCGCGCGACTAGCGGGACAATACAATGAGCAGTTCTTC. V gene TRBV9 combines with J gene TRBJ2-1, with 11 bases matching TRBD2. This CDR3 spans 16 amino acids. Germline V lookup: CDR1 SGDLS, CDR2 YYNGEE. V lost 3 bases, J lost 4 bases, and 6 bases stayed unmatched.

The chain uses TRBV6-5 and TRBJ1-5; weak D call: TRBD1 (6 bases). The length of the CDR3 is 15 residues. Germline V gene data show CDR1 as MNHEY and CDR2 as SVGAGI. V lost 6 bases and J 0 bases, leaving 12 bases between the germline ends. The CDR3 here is CASRPGQFSNQPQHF. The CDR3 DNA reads TGTGCCAGCAGGCCGGGACAATTTAGCAATCAGCCCCAGCATTTT.

The CDR3 coding sequence is TGTGCCAGCAGATTAAATGGGGGGGCTGGGGCCAACGTCCTGACTTTC. This gives the protein CASRLNGGAGANVLTF. The chain has TRBV25-1 and TRBJ2-6, with 7 bases identical to TRBD2. This CDR3 region has 16 residues. CDR1 and CDR2 (germline): MGHDK, SYGVNS. Germline trimming cut 6 bases from V and 2 bases from J; bases unmatched to any gene: 7.

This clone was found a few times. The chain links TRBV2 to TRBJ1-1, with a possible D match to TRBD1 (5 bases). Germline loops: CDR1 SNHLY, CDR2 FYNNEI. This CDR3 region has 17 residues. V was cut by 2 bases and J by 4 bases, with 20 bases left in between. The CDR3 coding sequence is TGTGCCAGCAGTGAACCAACTCGTAGACAGACCCTCACTGAAGCTTTCTTT. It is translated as CASSEPTRRQTLTEAFF.

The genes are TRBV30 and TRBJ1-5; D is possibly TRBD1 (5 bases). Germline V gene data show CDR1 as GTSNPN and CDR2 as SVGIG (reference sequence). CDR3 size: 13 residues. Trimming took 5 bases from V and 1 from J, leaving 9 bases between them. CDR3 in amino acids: CAWGRDSNQPQHF. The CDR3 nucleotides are TGTGCCTGGGGCCGGGACAGCAATCAGCCCCAGCATTTT.

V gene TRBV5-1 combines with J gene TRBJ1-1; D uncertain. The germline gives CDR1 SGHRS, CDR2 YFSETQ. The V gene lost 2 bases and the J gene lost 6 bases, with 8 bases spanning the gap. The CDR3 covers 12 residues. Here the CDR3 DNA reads TGCGCCAGCAGCTTCACCGGGTCTGAAGCTTTCTTT. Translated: CASSFTGSEAFF.

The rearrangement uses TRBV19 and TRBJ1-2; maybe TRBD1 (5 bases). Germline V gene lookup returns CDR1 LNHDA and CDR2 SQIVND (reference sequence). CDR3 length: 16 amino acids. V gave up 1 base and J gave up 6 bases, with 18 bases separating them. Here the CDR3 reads CASSIGVVGGSHGYTF. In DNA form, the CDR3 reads TGTGCCAGTAGTATAGGGGTCGTGGGGGGATCGCATGGCTACACCTTC.

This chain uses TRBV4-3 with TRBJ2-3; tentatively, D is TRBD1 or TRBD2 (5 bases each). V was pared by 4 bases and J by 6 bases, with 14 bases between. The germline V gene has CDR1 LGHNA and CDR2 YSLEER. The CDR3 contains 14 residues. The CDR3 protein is CASSPSRGRDTQYF. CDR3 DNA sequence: TGCGCCAGCAGCCCCTCACGGGGCCGGGATACGCAGTATTTT.

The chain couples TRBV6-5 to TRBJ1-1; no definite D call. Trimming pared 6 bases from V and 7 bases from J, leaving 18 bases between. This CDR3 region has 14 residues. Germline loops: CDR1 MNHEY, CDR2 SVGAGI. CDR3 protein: CASRSGGKGGEAFF. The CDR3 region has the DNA TGTGCCAGCAGGTCCGGAGGTAAGGGAGGTGAAGCTTTCTTT.

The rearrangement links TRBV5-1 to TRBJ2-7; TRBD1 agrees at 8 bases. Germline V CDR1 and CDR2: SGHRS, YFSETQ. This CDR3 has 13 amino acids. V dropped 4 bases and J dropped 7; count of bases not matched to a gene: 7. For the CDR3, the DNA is TGCGCCAGCAGCCACGGGACAGGCCAAGAGCAGTACTTC. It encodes CASSHGTGQEQYF. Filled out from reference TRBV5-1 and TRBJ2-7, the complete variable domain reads KAGVTQTPRYLIKTRGQQVTLSCSPISGHRSVSWYQQTPGQGLQFLFEYFSETQRNKGNFPGRFSGRQFSNSRSEMNVSTLELGDSALYLCASSHGTGQEQYFGPGTRLTVT.

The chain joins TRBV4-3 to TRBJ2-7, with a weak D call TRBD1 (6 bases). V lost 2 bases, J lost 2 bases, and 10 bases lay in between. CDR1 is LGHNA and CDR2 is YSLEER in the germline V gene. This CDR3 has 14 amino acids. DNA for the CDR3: TGCGCCAGCAGCCAAACCGACAGGCCCTACGAGCAGTACTTC. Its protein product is CASSQTDRPYEQYF.

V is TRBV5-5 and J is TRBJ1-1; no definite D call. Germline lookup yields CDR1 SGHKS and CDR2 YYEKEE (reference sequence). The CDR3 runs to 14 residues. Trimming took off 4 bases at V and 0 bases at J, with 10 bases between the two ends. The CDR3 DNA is TGTGCCAGCAGCCCCCGGGCGGTGAACACTGAAGCTTTCTTT. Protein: CASSPRAVNTEAFF. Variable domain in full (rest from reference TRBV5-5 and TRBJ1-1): DAGVTQSPTHLIKTRGQQVTLRCSPISGHKSVSWYQQVLGQGPQFIFQYYEKEERGRGNFPDRFSARQFPNYSSELNVNALLLGDSALYLCASSPRAVNTEAFFGQGTRLTVV.